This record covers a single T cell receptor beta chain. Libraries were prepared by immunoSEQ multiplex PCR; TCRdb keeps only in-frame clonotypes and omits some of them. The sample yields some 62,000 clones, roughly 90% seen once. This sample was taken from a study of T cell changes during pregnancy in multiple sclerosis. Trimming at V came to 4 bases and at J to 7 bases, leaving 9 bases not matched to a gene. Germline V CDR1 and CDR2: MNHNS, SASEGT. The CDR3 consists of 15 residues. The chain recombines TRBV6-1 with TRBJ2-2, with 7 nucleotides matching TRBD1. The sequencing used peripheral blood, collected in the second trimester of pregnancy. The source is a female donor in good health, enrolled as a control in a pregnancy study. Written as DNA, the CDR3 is TGTGCCAGCAGTGTCCGGACAGGCCCCGGCGGGGAGCTGTTTTTT. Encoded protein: CASSVRTGPGGELFF.